The TCR beta chain under discussion was sequenced for a study of T cell responses to AZD1222 COVID-19 vaccine. Study results and caveats: Nearly half of the spike-specific TCRs reportedly recognize variant regions that carry no mutations. Donors were chiefly white British, with a greater number of females, and clonal diversity was perhaps underestimated. Distributed over spike, vaccine-associated CD4 TCRs predominated at 160-218 and 743-854. AZD1222 recipients seropositive at baseline numbered only 5 or 6.

Per germline, CDR1 SGHNT and CDR2 YYREEE (reference sequence). CDR3 size: 15 residues. V was clipped by 1 base and J by 0 bases, with 8 bases between them. Produced via immunoSEQ multiplex PCR; TCRdb's table is partial and in-frame only. Seen here are some 150,000 clones, roughly 90% observed once, and the top ten hold approximately 4.7%. A word on this clone: Its specificity is not known.

The gene calls are TRBV5-4 and TRBJ2-1; no definite D call. The material was peripheral blood, obtained on day 0 of AZD1222 vaccination. The clonotype comes from an adult in good health. The CDR3 DNA reads TGTGCCAGCAGCTTGCAAGTAAGCTCCTACAATGAGCAGTTCTTC. Translated: CASSLQVSSYNEQFF.